This is a list of T cell receptor beta chains from one sample in a study of CXCR3-negative and CXCR3-positive naive CD8 T cells. TCRdb processed the 5' RACE reads again and assigns one entry to each CDR3 protein, with no DNA. The listing records 50,000 to 60,000 distinct CDR3 sequences. Sequenced material: naive CXCR3+ CD8+ T cells from blood. The receptors originated from a human donor in good health. Some clones in this sample may be carry-over from other donors' samples. The CDR3 runs from the conserved cysteine through the conserved F or W. Clone size appears in some rows only: once, few, many, or a class for an expanded clone.

j_call v_call clone_size cdr3_aa
TRBJ2-1 TRBV7-6 NA CASSLYGSAYNEQFF
TRBJ2-7 TRBV11-2 NA CASSLAASGSYEQYF
TRBJ2-7 TRBV25-1 NA CASSDGTVSYEQYF
TRBJ2-3 TRBV5-5 NA CASSSGDRELTDTQYF
TRBJ2-1 TRBV4-2 NA CASSQATRDHGYEQLF
TRBJ2-1 TRBV27 NA CASSPPPGAGGPGNEQFF
TRBJ2-1 TRBV7-9 NA CASSSRLAGGNNEQFF
TRBJ1-1 TRBV13 NA CASSLRGARYTEAFF
TRBJ2-3 TRBV4-3 NA CASSQDHLAPYTDTQYF
TRBJ2-1 TRBV7-3 NA CASSSVSGGGRNEQFF
TRBJ2-2 TRBV12-3/TRBV12-4 NA CASSYDSATGELFF
TRBJ2-5 TRBV28 NA CASSLRDITYQETQYF
TRBJ1-6 TRBV7-2 NA CASSFAGLSYDSPLHF
TRBJ2-7 TRBV29-1 NA CSVAGGPSGYEQYF
TRBJ2-7 TRBV28 NA CASRPTGSTYEQYF
TRBJ2-7 TRBV5-6 NA CASSLFYNYEQYF
TRBJ2-3 TRBV14 NA CASSQAQGIVTDTQYF
TRBJ1-1 TRBV6-4 NA CASSMRVSTEAFF
TRBJ1-2 TRBV7-9 NA CASSTQGVWYGYTF
TRBJ2-7 TRBV29-1 medium-sized CSVAAGTHEQYF
TRBJ2-7 TRBV5-6 NA CASSFEGNYYEQYF
TRBJ1-1 TRBV4-3 NA CASSQDLVANTEAFF
TRBJ1-6 TRBV7-2 NA CASSLEYNSPLHF
TRBJ1-6 TRBV9 NA CASSEAGTNNSPLHF
TRBJ2-1 TRBV7-9 NA CASSLVSFEQFF
TRBJ2-3 TRBV7-9 NA CASSSGRFLDRQYF
TRBJ2-5 TRBV9 NA CASSPGGDETQYF
TRBJ2-2 TRBV7-6 NA CASSLAGGTGELFF
TRBJ2-7 TRBV29-1 NA CSVEGPGRDSVYYEQYF